A single sample gave rise to the 32 T cell receptor beta chains below, sequenced in a study of shared clonotypes between healthy human individuals. Method: immunoSEQ multiplex PCR; TCRdb's copy keeps in-frame clones and lacks some. The profile shows about 470,000 clones, roughly 77% of them singletons. Material: PBMCs. The receptor set was obtained from a woman aged 35 to 49 in good health. Some clones in this sample may be carry-over from other donors' samples.

This clone was detected a few times. The chain links TRBV11-1 to TRBJ2-7; D perhaps matches TRBD1 (7 bases). V was shortened by 0 bases and J by 2 bases, with 14 bases between the two germline ends. Germline lookup yields CDR1 SGHAT and CDR2 FQDESV (reference sequence). This CDR3 is built from 16 residues. In DNA form, the CDR3 reads TGTGCCAGCAGCTTAGCTGGGGGGACAGCGACCTACGAGCAGTACTTC. Its translation is CASSLAGGTATYEQYF.

The J gene is TRBJ2-5, the V gene TRBV5-1; 7 nucleotides agree with TRBD2. The CDR3 contains 16 residues. CDR1 is SGHRS and CDR2 is YFSETQ in the germline V gene. V shed 1 base, J shed 0 bases, and the junction held 6 bases outside the gene matches. As DNA, the CDR3 is TGCGCCAGCAGCTTGTTGCTAGCGGAGCACCAAGAGACCCAGTACTTC. This codes for CASSLLLAEHQETQYF.

This chain connects TRBV2 to TRBJ1-4, with 7 bases aligning to TRBD1. V shed 5 bases, J shed 7 bases, and the junction held 10 bases outside the gene matches. CDR1 is SNHLY and CDR2 is FYNNEI in the germline V gene. The length of the CDR3 is 15 residues. CDR3 loop: CASSYQGERSEKLFF. CDR3 nucleotide sequence: TGTGCCAGCAGTTACCAGGGGGAACGATCTGAAAAACTGTTTTTT.

The gene calls are TRBV9 and TRBJ1-3; D gene uncertain. Trimming cost V 3 bases and J 1 base, with 14 bases left between them. The CDR3 runs 16 residues. Germline V gene lookup returns CDR1 SGDLS and CDR2 YYNGEE. The CDR3 is CASSASDFQSGNTIYF. The CDR3 nucleotides are TGTGCCAGCAGCGCGTCGGACTTTCAATCTGGAAACACCATATATTTT.

The rearrangement joins TRBV6-5 to TRBJ2-3; D not certain. Trimming pared 10 bases from V and 0 bases from J, leaving 14 bases between. The germline CDR1 and CDR2 sequences are MNHEY and SVGAGI. The CDR3 consists of 14 residues. Here the CDR3 reads CATTQRSSTDTQYF. CDR3 bases: TGTGCCACCACCCAACGATCTAGCACAGATACGCAGTATTTT.

CDR3 residues: CSVVGQITGELFF. As DNA, the CDR3 is TGCAGCGTTGTGGGACAGATCACCGGGGAGCTGTTTTTT. This chain connects TRBV29-1 to TRBJ2-2; 7 bases align to TRBD1. The CDR3 extends over 13 amino acids. The V gene's germline CDR1 is SQVTM and CDR2 ANQGSEA. The V and J ends lost 4 bases and 4 bases, in that order; junction bases with no gene match: 3.

This clone occurred a few times. J is TRBJ2-1 and V is TRBV7-9, with a tentative D call TRBD1 (6 bases). CDR1 and CDR2 from the germline V gene are SEHNR and FQNEAQ (reference sequence). Trimming left V 5 bases short and J 16 bases short, with 21 bases between. The CDR3 contains 13 residues. The CDR3 loop reads CASSPILGAPYFF. In nucleotides, the CDR3 is TGTGCCAGCAGCCCCATTTTGGGGGCGCCGTATTTCTTC.

This clone appeared a few times. This chain connects TRBV20-1 to TRBJ2-1; D unclear. The germline V and J ends were trimmed by 5 bases and 10 bases, with 9 bases remaining between them. CDR3 size: 10 residues. The germline gives CDR1 DFQATT, CDR2 SNEGSKA (reference sequence). The CDR3 protein is CSAVSVEQFF. In DNA, the CDR3 is TGCAGTGCTGTCTCTGTAGAGCAGTTCTTC.

The chain is built from TRBV30 and TRBJ2-5, with no clear D. V was clipped by 0 bases and J by 10 bases, with 12 bases between them. The CDR3 is 12 amino acids. Germline values: CDR1 GTSNPN, CDR2 SVGIG (reference sequence). CDR3: CAWSVGLLLQYF. The CDR3 coding sequence is TGTGCCTGGAGTGTGGGGTTGTTGCTCCAGTACTTC.

Points on this clone: Given the absence of the conserved phenylalanine or tryptophan at the CDR3 end, a read error is likely. The limits of the CDR3 on the DNA are not certain, so only TCRdb's listed CDR3 is given. The chain is built from TRBV4-2 and TRBJ2-7; the table gives TRBD1 as D, unverified against the DNA. The CDR3 has 16 amino acids, counting both end residues. Germline-derived CDR1 and CDR2 are LGHNA and YNFKEQ. The chain's CDR3 is CASSQEGGDRVYEQCL.

Details on this clone: Within the sample, other DNA sequences also encode this same CDR3. The chain carries TRBV18 and TRBJ1-5; tentatively, D is TRBD1 (5 bases). This CDR3 region has 14 residues. CDR1 is KGHSH and CDR2 is LQKENI in the germline V gene. Trimming shortened V by 3 bases and J by 3 bases, and 9 bases separated the two germline ends. The CDR3, as DNA: TGTGCCAGCTCACCCCAGGGTAACAATCAGCCCCAGCATTTT. It encodes CASSPQGNNQPQHF.

The V gene is TRBV29-1, the J gene TRBJ1-4; D is ambiguous. This CDR3 has 14 amino acids. The germline gives CDR1 SQVTM, CDR2 ANQGSEA. CDR3: CSVNRDRNDEKLFF. The DNA of the CDR3 is TGCAGTGTCAACCGGGATCGCAACGATGAAAAACTGTTTTTT.

The rearrangement links TRBV27 to TRBJ2-1, with 9 bases identical to TRBD2. CDR3 length: 14 residues. Per the germline V gene, CDR1 is MNHEY and CDR2 is SMNVEV (reference sequence). V was pared by 6 bases and J by 9 bases, with 9 bases of the junction left unmatched. The CDR3 region has the DNA TGTGCCAGCAGGCCGGGACTAGCAGGTAGTGAGCAGTTCTTC. The encoded protein is CASRPGLAGSEQFF.

The chain carries TRBV28 and TRBJ2-1; TRBD2 aligns across 10 bases. The ends lost 2 bases at V and 4 bases at J; junction bases unmatched: 11. This CDR3 comprises 18 residues. Germline V gene sequence: CDR1 MDHEN, CDR2 SYDVKM. Written as DNA, the CDR3 is TGTGCCAGCAGTTTACTAGCGGGAGCCTTAAGAGTTTACAATGAGCAGTTCTTC. Encoded protein: CASSLLAGALRVYNEQFF.

Only one count was recorded for this clone. This chain uses TRBV27 with TRBJ2-1, with TRBD1 identical over 8 bases. The V segment lost 2 bases and the J segment 6 bases; nucleotides outside the gene matches: 6. CDR1 and CDR2 (germline): MNHEY, SMNVEV (reference sequence). The CDR3 covers 15 residues. The chain's CDR3 is CASSLRDRHFNEQFF. CDR3 bases: TGTGCCAGCAGTTTAAGGGACAGGCACTTCAATGAGCAGTTCTTC.

The chain couples TRBV5-4 to TRBJ2-7, with 11 positions matching TRBD1. Per the germline V gene, CDR1 is SGHNT and CDR2 is YYREEE (reference sequence). The J segment lost 0 bases and the V segment lost 4 bases, leaving 12 bases of the junction unmatched. This CDR3 spans 18 amino acids. The CDR3 is CASSPALPGTGGSYEQYF. CDR3 DNA sequence: TGTGCCAGCAGCCCCGCGCTCCCCGGGACAGGGGGCTCCTACGAGCAGTACTTC. The full variable domain, rest sourced from reference TRBV5-4 and TRBJ2-7, is ETGVTQSPTHLIKTRGQQVTLRCSSQSGHNTVSWYQQALGQGPQFIFQYYREEENGRGNFPPRFSGLQFPNYSSELNVNALELDDSALYLCASSPALPGTGGSYEQYFGPGTRLTVT.

This rearrangement joins TRBV28 to TRBJ2-1; 14 bases are a match to TRBD2. V dropped 8 bases and J dropped 6; count of bases not matched to a gene: 12. Germline V gene sequence: CDR1 MDHEN, CDR2 SYDVKM. The CDR3 has 17 amino acids. The CDR3, as DNA: TGTGCCAGCGTCACCGGACTAGCGGGAGGAAAGGGCAATGAGCAGTTCTTC. Protein product: CASVTGLAGGKGNEQFF.

The chain has TRBV6-5 and TRBJ2-5; D is unclear. The ends were cut back, 2 bases at V and 2 bases at J, with 12 bases in the middle. This CDR3 has 15 residues. Germline V gene lookup returns CDR1 MNHEY and CDR2 SVGAGI. The CDR3 region is CASSYGIGSQETQYF. CDR3 DNA: TGTGCCAGCAGTTACGGGATCGGGTCTCAAGAGACCCAGTACTTC.

The chain recombines TRBV28 with TRBJ2-5; TRBD1 matches at 7 bases. V lost 8 bases, J lost 1 base, and 1 base stayed unmatched. This CDR3 has 12 residues. Germline-derived CDR1 and CDR2 are MDHEN and SYDVKM. The CDR3 sequence is CASGTVQETQYF. The DNA for the CDR3 is TGTGCCAGCGGGACAGTCCAAGAGACCCAGTACTTC.

The CDR3 DNA sequence: TGTGCCAGCAGTCACACAGGGGCCGCCGAGACCCAGTACTTC. Translated, it gives CASSHTGAAETQYF. The V and J genes are TRBV28 and TRBJ2-5, with 7 nucleotides matching TRBD1. The CDR3 length is 14 residues. Trimming took 5 bases from V and 5 from J; bases not matched to a gene: 8. The germline V gene has CDR1 MDHEN and CDR2 SYDVKM.

The CDR3 sequence: CAGRDRTMLSYTF. CDR3 in DNA: TGTGCCGGTAGGGACAGGACTATGTTGAGCTACACCTTC. This sequence joins TRBV21-1 and TRBJ1-2; the D call in the table, TRBD1, was not verified against the DNA. TRBV21-1 is noted as a pseudogene. This CDR3 contains 13 residues.

The chain has TRBV18 and TRBJ2-3; D is perhaps TRBD1 (6 bases). The V end was cut by 3 bases, the J end by 4 bases, with 11 bases between. Germline loops: CDR1 KGHSH, CDR2 LQKENI. The CDR3 runs to 14 residues. CDR3 sequence (DNA): TGTGCCAGCTCACCGACAGGAGGCGCAGATACGCAGTATTTT. Amino acid sequence: CASSPTGGADTQYF.

The chain couples TRBV28 to TRBJ2-7; 15 bases are a match to TRBD2. V dropped 5 bases and J dropped 2; count of bases not matched to a gene: 10. This CDR3 spans 18 amino acids. Germline lookup yields CDR1 MDHEN and CDR2 SYDVKM. CDR3 nucleotide sequence: TGTGCCAGCAGTATTCCGGGACTAGCGGGAGGTCTGACCTACGAGCAGTACTTC. Its protein is CASSIPGLAGGLTYEQYF.

CDR3 nucleotides: TGTGCCTGGAGTGTAACGGGGGCGGACACCGGGGAGCTGTTTTTT. Amino acid sequence: CAWSVTGADTGELFF. The V and J genes are TRBV30 and TRBJ2-2; tentatively, D is TRBD1 or TRBD2 (6 bases each). Germline V gene sequence: CDR1 GTSNPN, CDR2 SVGIG (reference sequence). V lost 0 bases, J lost 3 bases, and 11 bases lay in between. This CDR3 is 15 amino acids long.

J is TRBJ2-7 and V is TRBV27; D is perhaps TRBD1 (6 bases). The CDR3 covers 15 residues. Per germline, CDR1 MNHEY and CDR2 SMNVEV (reference sequence). Trimming pared 0 bases from V and 0 bases from J, leaving 9 bases between. The CDR3 region has the DNA TGTGCCAGCAGTTTATCGGGGACACACTCCTACGAGCAGTACTTC. It codes for CASSLSGTHSYEQYF.

Here the CDR3 DNA reads TGTGCCAGCAGTCCACATACGACTAGCGGAGTCCAAGAGACCCAGTACTTC. This encodes CASSPHTTSGVQETQYF. The chain couples TRBV27 to TRBJ2-5; 9 bases line up with TRBD2. J gave up 1 base and V 5 bases, and 11 bases lay outside the gene matches. CDR3 length: 17 residues. The V gene's germline CDR1 is MNHEY and CDR2 SMNVEV (reference sequence).

The chain employs TRBV19 and TRBJ2-7; D might be TRBD1 or TRBD2, each matching 5 bases. This CDR3 has 14 amino acids. V was pared by 6 bases and J by 0 bases, with 12 bases between. CDR1 is LNHDA, CDR2 SQIVND, per germline (reference sequence). CDR3 sequence (DNA): TGTGCCAGTAGGAGGGACCAGAGCTCCTACGAGCAGTACTTC. Translation: CASRRDQSSYEQYF.

CDR3 bases: TGTGCCAGCAGCCGCGGGTCAGCGGGGGCTGGCGGCACAGATACGCAGTATTTT. It is translated as CASSRGSAGAGGTDTQYF. This chain connects TRBV7-2 to TRBJ2-3, with 8 positions matching TRBD2. Germline loops: CDR1 SGHTA, CDR2 FQGNSA. V lost 5 bases and J lost 1; bases outside the gene matches: 14. This CDR3 is built from 18 residues.

V gene TRBV5-4 combines with J gene TRBJ2-1; 7 nucleotides agree with TRBD1. Germline lookup yields CDR1 SGHNT and CDR2 YYREEE (reference sequence). J lost 5 bases, V lost 4 bases, and 3 bases had no gene match. The CDR3 loop spans 13 amino acids. The CDR3 loop is CASSGDRNNEQFF. CDR3 DNA sequence: TGTGCCAGCAGCGGGGACAGAAACAATGAGCAGTTCTTC.

A few counts support this clone. The gene calls are TRBV7-8 and TRBJ1-1; perhaps TRBD1 as D (6 bases). The V end lost 5 bases, the J end lost 3 bases, and 19 bases lay between the germline ends. The CDR3 spans 16 residues. The germline gives CDR1 SGHVS, CDR2 FQNEAQ. CDR3 DNA sequence: TGTGCCAGCAGCCCCCCTCCTCCAGGGGCCTACACTGAAGCTTTCTTT. Amino acids: CASSPPPPGAYTEAFF.

The chain links TRBV28 to TRBJ2-3; possibly TRBD2 for D (5 bases). Germline V gene data show CDR1 as MDHEN and CDR2 as SYDVKM. V lost 6 bases to trimming and J lost 1 base, with 11 bases between them. This CDR3 is 14 amino acids long. CDR3 loop: CASSLAGGTDTQYF. The CDR3 coding sequence is TGTGCCAGCAGCCTTGCGGGTGGCACAGATACGCAGTATTTT.

In its sample, this clone was seen a few times. The chain recombines TRBV7-3 with TRBJ2-2, with 10 bases identical to TRBD1. The germline V gene has CDR1 SGHTA and CDR2 FQGTGA. The V segment lost 5 bases and the J segment 2 bases; nucleotides outside the gene matches: 8. CDR3 size: 17 residues. The CDR3 DNA sequence: TGTGCCAGCAGCCTCCATGGACAGGGGGGTAACACCGGGGAGCTGTTTTTT. Translated: CASSLHGQGGNTGELFF.